This T cell receptor beta chain emerged from a study of CD8 T cells in Susac syndrome. General study findings and limits: As the study acknowledged, the number of individuals in its TCR sequencing and HLA analysis was relatively small.

cDNA came from roughly 0.47 to 1 ug RNA primed by random hexamers. Multiplex immunoSEQ PCR targeted 54 Vbeta and 13 Jbeta TCR beta segments. From the immunoSEQ multiplex PCR reads, TCRdb called clonotypes with MiXCR, one entry per CDR3 protein. The data show 230,000 or so distinct CDR3 sequences, 95% seen once. This clonotype was detected only once. The antigen is not known. Blood CD8+ and CD4+ T cells underwent high-throughput TCR beta sequencing. Negative isolation was applied to CD8+ and CD4+ T cells, and FACS enrichment was applied to TEMRA cells. Between the trimmed V and J ends, which lost 8 bases and 6 bases, there was a span of 16 bases. The CDR3 is made up of 14 amino acids. Germline V lookup: CDR1 SGHAT, CDR2 FQNNGV.

The TCR originated in a human donor with multiple sclerosis. Input material: CD4+ T cells from PBMCs. This chain joins TRBV11-2 and TRBJ2-2; D ambiguous. CDR3 sequence (DNA): TGTGCCAGCGCGATACAGACTCCGGCCGGGGAGCTGTTTTTT. Protein sequence: CASAIQTPAGELFF.